One and the same sample provided the 25 T cell receptor beta chains below, sequenced in a study of blood T cells in healthy people across ages. Alongside a J-beta primer mix, a sample-barcoded 5' primer served in a second PCR lasting about 6 to 11 cycles. One entry per CDR3 protein results from TCRdb running MiXCR on the 5' RACE reads. The profile shows approximately 1.5 million distinct CDR3 sequences, 34% of them singletons. Material for sequencing was blood. The source of these receptors is a young woman in good health.

The table lists this clonotype with a few counts. The CDR3 protein is CASSDTRDRTSSYNSPLHF. CDR3 in DNA: TGTGCCAGCAGCGATACCCGGGACAGGACATCATCCTATAATTCACCCCTCCACTTT. This chain connects TRBV9 to TRBJ1-6, with 8 bases fitting TRBD1. Germline lookup yields CDR1 SGDLS and CDR2 YYNGEE. V was clipped by 3 bases and J by 1 base; unmatched bases: 12. The CDR3 has 19 residues.

The chain has TRBV7-8 and TRBJ2-5; D unclear. The V end lost 5 bases, the J end lost 5 bases, and 12 bases lay between the germline ends. The CDR3 has 13 residues. Germline CDR1 and CDR2: SGHVS and FQNEAQ. CDR3 region: CASSPNSAETQYF. In nucleotides, the CDR3 is TGTGCCAGCAGCCCCAACAGCGCTGAGACCCAGTACTTC.

With regard to this clonotype: A much larger clone is a single base away; this may be a read error. This chain connects TRBV4-1 to TRBJ2-7; 9 bases are a match to TRBD1. CDR3 size: 15 residues. With V trimmed by 0 bases and J by 7 bases, 7 bases remained unmatched. Per the germline V gene, CDR1 is MGHRA and CDR2 is YSYEKL. The DNA of the CDR3 is TGCGCCAGCAGCCAAGAACTGACAGGGGGGCGGGAGCAGTACTTC. This encodes CASSQELTGGREQYF.

DNA of the CDR3: TGTGCCAGCAGCCAAAATTCGGAATACGAGCAGTACTTC. It codes for CASSQNSEYEQYF. V is TRBV7-3 and J is TRBJ2-5; unclear D gene. The J call could be wrong; TRBJ2-7 is a better fit for the DNA end. Germline CDR1 SGHTA, CDR2 FQGTGA. This CDR3 is 13 amino acids long.

This chain connects TRBV27 to TRBJ1-5; 7 nucleotides line up with TRBD1. CDR1 and CDR2 (germline): MNHEY, SMNVEV (reference sequence). J gave up 6 bases and V 0 bases, and 8 bases lay outside the gene matches. This CDR3 contains 16 residues. The CDR3: CASSLSGRGLAQPQHF. The CDR3 nucleotides read TGTGCCAGCAGTTTATCGGGCAGGGGGTTGGCTCAGCCCCAGCATTTT.

The genes are TRBV9 and TRBJ2-5; 8 bases agree with TRBD2. This CDR3 is built from 14 residues. The V gene's germline CDR1 is SGDLS and CDR2 YYNGEE. Germline trimming cut 3 bases from V and 3 bases from J; bases unmatched to any gene: 4. This CDR3 reads CASSAGTREETQYF. CDR3 coding DNA: TGTGCCAGCAGCGCAGGGACTAGGGAAGAGACCCAGTACTTC.

The rearrangement links TRBV6-6 to TRBJ1-1, with a weak D call TRBD1 (6 bases). Trimming shortened V by 6 bases and J by 0 bases, and 11 bases separated the two germline ends. Germline V gives CDR1 MNHNY, CDR2 SVGAGI (reference sequence). This CDR3 is 14 amino acids long. The CDR3 is CASRKRQVNTEAFF. The CDR3 nucleotides are TGTGCCAGCAGAAAAAGACAGGTGAACACTGAAGCTTTCTTT.

The chain is built from TRBV10-3 and TRBJ2-5; TRBD2 might be the D (5 bases). Trimming pared 2 bases from V and 5 bases from J, leaving 15 bases between. The CDR3 totals 15 residues. Germline CDR1 ENHRY, CDR2 SYGVKD. The CDR3 DNA reads TGTGCCATCAGTGAGCTGGGCCGACCGGGGGAGACCCAGTACTTC. It encodes CAISELGRPGETQYF.

This clonotype was counted many times. The rearrangement links TRBV3-1 to TRBJ1-2; tentative D call: TRBD1 (6 bases). The CDR3 totals 12 residues. The germline V and J ends were trimmed by 4 bases and 6 bases, with 9 bases remaining between them. CDR1 and CDR2 (germline): LGHDT, YNNKEL (reference sequence). The DNA for the CDR3 is TGTGCCAGCAGCCTTAACAGGGATGGCTACACCTTC. Translation gives CASSLNRDGYTF.

This clonotype was detected only a few times. The gene calls are TRBV3-1 and TRBJ2-4, with D unclear. The ends were cut back, 0 bases at V and 5 bases at J, with 11 bases in the middle. Germline V gene sequence: CDR1 LGHDT, CDR2 YNNKEL (reference sequence). This CDR3 has 15 amino acids. CDR3 residues: CASSQDMATENIQYF. The CDR3 DNA sequence: TGTGCCAGCAGCCAAGATATGGCCACCGAAAACATTCAGTACTTC.

This clonotype was seen a few times. J is TRBJ2-7 and V is TRBV6-1, with no clear D. In germline, CDR1 is MNHNS, CDR2 SASEGT. The V end lost 1 base, the J end lost 2 bases, and 6 bases lay between the germline ends. CDR3 length equals 13 residues. The CDR3 DNA is TGTGCCAGCAGTGAAGTGCACACCTACGAGCAGTACTTC. Its translation is CASSEVHTYEQYF.

This clonotype has just a few counts. The CDR3 sequence: CSAREKNSPLHF. In DNA form, the CDR3 reads TGCAGTGCTAGAGAGAAGAATTCACCCCTCCACTTT. This chain connects TRBV20-1 to TRBJ1-6; no definite D call. The CDR3 covers 12 residues. In germline, CDR1 is DFQATT, CDR2 SNEGSKA (reference sequence). Between the trimmed V and J ends, which lost 0 bases and 7 bases, there was a span of 4 bases.

In its sample, this clonotype was seen a few times. The V gene is TRBV27, the J gene TRBJ2-5, with no clear D. Germline loops: CDR1 MNHEY, CDR2 SMNVEV (reference sequence). The CDR3 spans 15 residues. The V gene lost 0 bases and the J gene lost 5 bases, with 13 bases spanning the gap. The CDR3 loop reads CASSLSGNPHETQYF. The CDR3 DNA reads as TGTGCCAGCAGTTTATCGGGGAACCCACACGAGACCCAGTACTTC.

V gene TRBV2 combines with J gene TRBJ2-3; tentatively, D is TRBD1 or TRBD2 (6 bases each). This CDR3 contains 17 residues. V was clipped by 0 bases and J by 2 bases, with 15 bases between them. Per the germline V gene, CDR1 is SNHLY and CDR2 is FYNNEI. CDR3 residues: CASSEATGAGYTDTQYF. The CDR3 DNA sequence: TGTGCCAGCAGTGAAGCGACGGGGGCTGGTTACACAGATACGCAGTATTTT.

This clonotype was counted between two and nine times. This sequence may be a read error, since a much larger clone differs from it by one base. DNA of the CDR3: TGCGCCAGCAGCCCTCAGACGGGAAATTCACCCCTCCACTTT. It codes for CASSPQTGNSPLHF. The V call is TRBV4-1, the J call TRBJ1-6; no reliable D call. Trimming removed 4 bases from V and 7 bases from J, with 11 bases in between. Germline V gene sequence: CDR1 MGHRA, CDR2 YSYEKL. This CDR3 has 14 amino acids.

The rearrangement uses TRBV7-9 and TRBJ1-2, with 8 nucleotides matching TRBD1. CDR1 SEHNR and CDR2 FQNEAQ come from the germline V gene (reference sequence). V gave up 5 bases and J gave up 4 bases; unmatched junction bases: 9. The length of the CDR3 is 15 residues. The DNA for the CDR3 is TGTGCCAGCAGCCCAAACGTGGACAGGGCCTATGGCTACACCTTC. Its protein product is CASSPNVDRAYGYTF.

This clonotype came up a few times. The genes are TRBV29-1 and TRBJ2-3; D tentatively reads TRBD1 or TRBD2 (5 bases each). Germline lookup yields CDR1 SQVTM and CDR2 ANQGSEA. The length of the CDR3 is 16 residues. The ends were cut back, 1 base at V and 4 bases at J, with 18 bases in the middle. CDR3 amino acids: CSVEGGARDGPDTQYF. DNA of the CDR3: TGCAGCGTTGAAGGTGGGGCAAGGGACGGTCCAGATACGCAGTATTTT.

This sequence joins TRBV18 and TRBJ2-3; 7 bases align to TRBD2. Germline V lookup: CDR1 KGHSH, CDR2 LQKENI. This CDR3 comprises 15 residues. J was trimmed by 8 bases and V by 3 bases; bases with no gene match: 11. CDR3 loop: CASSPPGLSVGTQYF. In nucleotides, the CDR3 is TGTGCCAGCTCACCCCCGGGACTATCGGTGGGTACGCAGTATTTT. Combining the CDR3 with reference TRBV18 and TRBJ2-3 gives the whole variable domain NAGVMQNPRHLVRRRGQEARLRCSPMKGHSHVYWYRQLPEEGLKFMVYLQKENIIDESGMPKERFSAEFPKEGPSILRIQQVVRGDSAAYFCASSPPGLSVGTQYFGPGTRLTVL.

The chain is built from TRBV7-9 and TRBJ1-2, with 8 bases lining up with TRBD1. Per the germline V gene, CDR1 is SEHNR and CDR2 is FQNEAQ (reference sequence). The CDR3 has 16 residues. After removal of 2 bases from V and 8 bases from J, the junction contained 13 bases not matched to a gene. The CDR3 is CASSLSRITGGGGYTF. CDR3 coding DNA: TGTGCCAGCAGCTTATCCCGCATAACAGGGGGAGGAGGCTACACCTTC. Full variable domain (missing parts from reference TRBV7-9 and TRBJ1-2): DTGVSQNPRHKITKRGQNVTFRCDPISEHNRLYWYRQTLGQGPEFLTYFQNEAQLEKSRLLSDRFSAERPKGSFSTLEIQRTEQGDSAMYLCASSLSRITGGGGYTFGSGTRLTVV.

This chain links TRBV7-9 with TRBJ2-5, with a tentative D call TRBD1 (6 bases). Germline loops: CDR1 SEHNR, CDR2 FQNEAQ (reference sequence). The ends were cut back, 5 bases at V and 11 bases at J, with 21 bases in the middle. This CDR3 comprises 14 residues. The CDR3 protein is CASSTLQGNHGQYF. The CDR3 nucleotides read TGTGCCAGCAGCACGCTACAGGGAAACCACGGGCAGTACTTC.

Comment on this clonotype: Given a much more abundant clone one base away, this may be a read error. J is TRBJ2-7 and V is TRBV4-1; 9 bases match TRBD1. V was pared by 5 bases and J by 5 bases, with 7 bases of the junction left unmatched. This CDR3 is 14 amino acids long. Looked up from germline, CDR1 is MGHRA and CDR2 is YSYEKL. The CDR3, as DNA: TGCGCCAGCAGCTCCGGACAGGGGTTCGACGAGCAGTACGTC. Its protein is CASSSGQGFDEQYV.

The chain combines TRBV29-1 with TRBJ2-1, with D perhaps TRBD2 (5 bases). From germline, CDR1 is SQVTM and CDR2 ANQGSEA. V was shortened by 4 bases and J by 6 bases, with 16 bases between the two germline ends. This CDR3 comprises 14 residues. CDR3 DNA: TGCAGCGTTGTCCCAAAGGACTGGGTCAATGAGCAGTTCTTC. Translated, it gives CSVVPKDWVNEQFF.

V and J are TRBV20-1 and TRBJ1-1; D remains ambiguous. Germline CDR1 DFQATT, CDR2 SNEGSKA (reference sequence). The CDR3 sequence is 13 residues long. The V and J ends lost 6 bases and 2 bases respectively, with 13 bases between them. The CDR3: CSASNGGNTEAFF. The CDR3 DNA follows: TGCAGTGCCTCTAACGGAGGAAACACTGAAGCTTTCTTT.

The V gene is TRBV4-1, the J gene TRBJ2-5, with D possibly being TRBD1 (5 bases). The germline CDR1 and CDR2 sequences are MGHRA and YSYEKL. Trimming removed 4 bases at V and 2 bases at J, with 17 bases between. CDR3 length equals 16 residues. The CDR3 protein is CASSPIGARTQETQYF. CDR3 sequence (DNA): TGCGCCAGCAGCCCCATTGGGGCACGGACACAAGAGACCCAGTACTTC.

CDR3 DNA: TGTGCCAGCAGCCCAGCAAAGGGACTAGTAGGCGATGAGCAGTTCTTC. It is translated as CASSPAKGLVGDEQFF. The gene calls are TRBV7-3 and TRBJ2-1, with TRBD2 matching 8 bases. This CDR3 is built from 16 residues. Losses at the gene ends were 5 bases for V and 8 bases for J; bases not matched to a gene: 14. Germline V gene sequence: CDR1 SGHTA, CDR2 FQGTGA.